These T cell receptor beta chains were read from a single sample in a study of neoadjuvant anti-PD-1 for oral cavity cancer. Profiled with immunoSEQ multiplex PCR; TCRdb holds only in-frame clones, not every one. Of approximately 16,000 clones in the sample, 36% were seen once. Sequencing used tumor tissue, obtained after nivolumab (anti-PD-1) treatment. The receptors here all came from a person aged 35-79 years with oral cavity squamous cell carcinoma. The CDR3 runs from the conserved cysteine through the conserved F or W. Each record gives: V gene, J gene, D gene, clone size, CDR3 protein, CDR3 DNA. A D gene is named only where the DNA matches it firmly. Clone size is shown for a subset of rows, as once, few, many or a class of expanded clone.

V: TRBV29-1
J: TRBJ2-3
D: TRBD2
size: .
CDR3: CSVELAGGQTQYF
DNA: TGCAGCGTTGAGCTAGCGGGGGGGCAAACGCAGTATTTT

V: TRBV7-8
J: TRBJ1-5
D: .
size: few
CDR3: CASSPGNQPQHF
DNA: TGTGCCAGCAGTCCCGGGAATCAGCCCCAGCATTTT

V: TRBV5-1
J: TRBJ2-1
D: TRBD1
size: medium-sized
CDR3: CASSWTGGAYNEQFF
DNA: TGCGCCAGCAGCTGGACAGGGGGCGCATACAATGAGCAGTTCTTC

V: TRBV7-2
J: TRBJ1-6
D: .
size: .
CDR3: CASSLRGANSPLHF
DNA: TGTGCCAGCAGCTTACGGGGGGCCAATTCACCCCTCCACTTT

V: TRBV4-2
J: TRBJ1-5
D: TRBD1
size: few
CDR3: CASSQADRGNQPQHF
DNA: TGTGCCAGCAGCCAAGCGGACAGGGGCAATCAGCCCCAGCATTTT

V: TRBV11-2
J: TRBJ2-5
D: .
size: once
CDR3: CASSLGREETQYF
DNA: TGTGCCAGCAGCTTAGGCAGGGAAGAGACCCAGTACTTC

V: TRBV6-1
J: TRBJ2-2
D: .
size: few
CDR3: CATSTTGPGELFF
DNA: TGTGCCACCTCCACGACAGGCCCCGGGGAGCTGTTTTTT

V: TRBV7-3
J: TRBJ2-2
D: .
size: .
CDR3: CASSLETGGFGELFF
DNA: TGTGCCAGCAGCTTAGAAACAGGCGGGTTCGGGGAGCTGTTTTTT

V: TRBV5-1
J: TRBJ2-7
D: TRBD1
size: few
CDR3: CASSRSPGGPLYEQYF
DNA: TGCGCCAGCAGCCGGAGTCCAGGGGGCCCCCTCTACGAGCAGTACTTC

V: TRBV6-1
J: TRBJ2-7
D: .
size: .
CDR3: CASSEGGYEQYF
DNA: TGTGCCAGCAGTGAAGGCGGGTACGAGCAGTACTTC

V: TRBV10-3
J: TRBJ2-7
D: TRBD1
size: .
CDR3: CAISESPGQGVKGSYEQYF
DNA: TGTGCCATCAGTGAGTCACCGGGACAGGGGGTGAAAGGATCCTACGAGCAGTACTTC

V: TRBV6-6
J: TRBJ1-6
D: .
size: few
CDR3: CASSLGTYNSPLHF
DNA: TGTGCCAGCAGTTTAGGGACCTATAATTCACCCCTCCACTTT

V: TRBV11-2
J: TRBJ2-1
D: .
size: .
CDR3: CASSPSTEQFF
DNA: TGTGCCAGCAGCCCCTCCACTGAGCAGTTCTTC

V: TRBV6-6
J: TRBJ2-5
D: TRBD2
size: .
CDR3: CASSYSLAGLQETQYF
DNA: TGTGCCAGCAGTTACTCCCTAGCGGGGCTCCAAGAGACCCAGTACTTC

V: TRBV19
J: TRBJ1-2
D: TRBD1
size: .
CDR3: CASSILAQGRRGYTF
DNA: TGTGCCAGTAGTATATTGGCACAGGGGCGTCGTGGCTACACCTTC

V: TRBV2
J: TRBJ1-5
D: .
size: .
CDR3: CASSWRVGNQPQHF
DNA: TGTGCCAGCAGCTGGAGGGTGGGCAATCAGCCCCAGCATTTT

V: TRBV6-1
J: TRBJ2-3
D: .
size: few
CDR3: CAAGRESTDTQYF
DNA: TGTGCGGCGGGGCGGGAAAGCACAGATACGCAGTATTTT

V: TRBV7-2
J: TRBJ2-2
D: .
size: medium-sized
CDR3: CASSLVDHPLNTGELFF
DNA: TGTGCCAGCAGCTTAGTAGATCACCCACTGAACACCGGGGAGCTGTTTTTT

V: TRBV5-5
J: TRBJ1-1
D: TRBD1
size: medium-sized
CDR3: CASSPPGGAQAFF
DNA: TGTGCCAGCAGCCCCCCAGGGGGCGCTCAAGCTTTCTTT

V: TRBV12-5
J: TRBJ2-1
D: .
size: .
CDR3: CASGLGQAYNEQFF
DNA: TGTGCTAGTGGTTTGGGACAGGCCTACAATGAGCAGTTCTTC

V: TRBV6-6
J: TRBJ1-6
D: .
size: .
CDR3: CASSNREDSPLHF
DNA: TGTGCCAGCAGTAACAGGGAGGATTCACCCCTCCACTTT

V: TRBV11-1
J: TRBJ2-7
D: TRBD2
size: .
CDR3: CASSLELAGEQYF
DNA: TGTGCCAGCAGCTTAGAACTAGCGGGGGAGCAGTACTTC

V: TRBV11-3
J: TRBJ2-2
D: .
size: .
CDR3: CASSLEGGGPTGELFF
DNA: TGTGCCAGCAGCTTAGAGGGTGGGGGACCCACCGGGGAGCTGTTTTTT

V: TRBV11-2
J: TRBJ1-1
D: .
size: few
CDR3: CASSLPENTEAFF
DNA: TGTGCCAGCAGCTTACCTGAAAACACTGAAGCTTTCTTT

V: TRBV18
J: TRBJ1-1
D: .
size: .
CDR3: CASSLDTLDTEAFF
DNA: TGTGCCAGCTCACTAGACACGTTGGACACTGAAGCTTTCTTT

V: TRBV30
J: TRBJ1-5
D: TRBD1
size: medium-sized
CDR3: CAWSTGGTEPQHF
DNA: TGTGCCTGGTCGACAGGGGGTACGGAGCCCCAGCATTTT

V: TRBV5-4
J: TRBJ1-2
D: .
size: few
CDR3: CASSPEGSWYGYTF
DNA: TGTGCCAGCAGCCCTGAAGGGAGCTGGTATGGCTACACCTTC

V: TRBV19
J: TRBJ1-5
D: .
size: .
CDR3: CASRRQTPNQPQHF
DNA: TGTGCCAGTAGGCGACAGACTCCCAATCAGCCCCAGCATTTT

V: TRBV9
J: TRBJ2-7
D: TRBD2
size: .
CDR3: CARRGGGAKRGGYEQYF
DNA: TGTGCCCGCCGCGGCGGGGGGGCGAAACGGGGTGGCTACGAGCAGTACTTC

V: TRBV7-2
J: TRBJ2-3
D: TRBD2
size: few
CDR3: CATSATGRGVGTDTQYF
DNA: TGTGCCACTAGCGCGACCGGGCGGGGGGTTGGCACAGATACGCAGTATTTT

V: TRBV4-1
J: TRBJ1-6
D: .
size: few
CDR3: CASSQGWGNSPLHF
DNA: TGCGCCAGCAGCCAAGGTTGGGGGAATTCACCCCTCCACTTT

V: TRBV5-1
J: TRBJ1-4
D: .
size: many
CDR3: CASSLQAGVNGKLFF
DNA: TGCGCCAGCAGCTTGCAGGCAGGGGTTAATGGAAAACTGTTTTTT

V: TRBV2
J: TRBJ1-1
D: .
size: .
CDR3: CASSEDPNLGKAFF
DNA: TGTGCCAGCAGTGAAGATCCGAACCTAGGGAAGGCTTTCTTT

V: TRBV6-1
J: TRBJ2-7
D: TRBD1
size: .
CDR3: CASRAYGTVTYEQYF
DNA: TGTGCCAGCAGGGCCTACGGGACAGTAACCTACGAGCAGTACTTC

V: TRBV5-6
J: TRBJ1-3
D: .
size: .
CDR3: CASSLGRGNTIYF
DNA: TGTGCCAGCAGCTTAGGGAGGGGAAACACCATATATTTT

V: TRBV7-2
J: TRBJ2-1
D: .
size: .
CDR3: CASSPPSYNEQFF
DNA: TGTGCCAGCAGCCCGCCATCCTACAATGAGCAGTTCTTC

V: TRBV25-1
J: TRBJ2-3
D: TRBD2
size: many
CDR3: CASSAGGGDTQYF
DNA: TGTGCCAGCAGTGCGGGGGGAGGAGATACGCAGTATTTT

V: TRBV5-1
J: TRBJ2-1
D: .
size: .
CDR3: CASSLDRGSHYNEQFF
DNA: TGCGCCAGCAGCTTGGATCGTGGGAGCCACTACAATGAGCAGTTCTTC

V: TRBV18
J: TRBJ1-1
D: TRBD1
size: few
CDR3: CASSSGQAPEAFF
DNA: TGTGCCAGCTCATCTGGACAGGCCCCTGAAGCTTTCTTT

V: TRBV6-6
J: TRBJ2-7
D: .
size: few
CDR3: CASRGGGENEQYF
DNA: TGTGCCAGCAGAGGGGGGGGCGAGAACGAGCAGTACTTC